This TCR beta chain was identified during a study of early T cells in non-severe SARS-CoV-2 infection. About the study: The authors sequenced bulk RNA from unsorted whole blood, leaving chains unpaired. Study-wide findings and caveats: There was a bias toward anti-spike CD8 responses in VDJdb matching, which missed private and CD4 specificities.

Tagging with unique molecular identifiers was applied to individual cDNA molecules. TCRdb analysed the 5' RACE reads with MiXCR anew, one entry per CDR3 protein. The sample shows 11,000 or so distinct CDR3 sequences, around 4.8% of them seen only once. By share of the sample, this clonotype is medium-sized. What it binds is unknown. The sequencing sample was made of whole blood. The clonotype originates from an adult who was a healthcare worker with PCR-confirmed SARS-CoV-2 infection or an uninfected control (not recorded which).

The CDR3 sequence is CASSMDQGRFF. CDR3 in DNA: TGTGCCAGCAGCATGGACCAAGGTCGGTTCTTC. V gene TRBV11-2 combines with J gene TRBJ2-1; D gene ambiguous. Per the germline V gene, CDR1 is SGHAT and CDR2 is FQNNGV. The ends were cut back, 5 bases at V and 15 bases at J, with 14 bases in the middle. The CDR3 extends over 11 amino acids.